This T cell receptor (beta chain) was retrieved from a study of T-cell reconstitution after alpha-beta-depleted transplantation in children. CDR1 is SGHAT and CDR2 is FQNNGV in the germline V gene. V was clipped by 1 base and J by 1 base, with 13 bases between them. The CDR3 contains 16 residues. Unique molecular identifiers were used to barcode this TCRbeta library. TCRdb itself ran the PCR reads through MiXCR, one entry per CDR3 protein. The data contain some 830,000 distinct CDR3 sequences, approximately 15% of them singletons. The sequence came from a male patient younger than 18 who had a stem cell transplant for acute lymphoblastic leukemia, so the T cells may come from the graft donor. V is TRBV11-2 and J is TRBJ2-5; D is unclear. The source was PBMCs, mostly from graft donor cells, collected 360 days after TCRalphabeta/CD19-depleted stem cell transplant. The CDR3 here is CASSLGAGVPQETQYF. CDR3 sequence (DNA): TGTGCCAGCAGCTTAGGGGCAGGCGTACCCCAAGAGACCCAGTACTTC. Looking up the rest from reference TRBV11-2 and TRBJ2-5 gives the full variable domain: EAGVAQSPRYKIIEKRQSVAFWCNPISGHATLYWYQQILGQGPKLLIQFQNNGVVDDSQLPKDRFSAERLKGVDSTLKIQPAKLEDSAVYLCASSLGAGVPQETQYFGPGTRLLVL.